This T cell receptor (beta chain) was sequenced during a study of blood T cell repertoires in COVID-19. On the study more broadly: Italy, Spain and the United States were the sources of the convalescent and acute COVID-19 samples. T cells, B-cell-depleted T cells, or PBMCs supplied cDNA or gDNA.

In the source study's methods: Estimated nucleated cell counts came from reference gene primer amplification. Measured with immunoSEQ multiplex PCR; TCRdb has only the in-frame clones, and not every one. The DNA was the basis for D and trimming; V, J and clone size are from that table. The sample lists about 130,000 clones, around 83% occurring once. CDR3 length equals 14 residues. Between the trimmed V and J ends, which lost 3 bases and 6 bases, there was a span of 14 bases. In germline, CDR1 is LNHDA, CDR2 SQIVND (reference sequence). The sequence was collected from a man aged 40-49 years with active or convalescent COVID-19. The chain employs TRBV19 and TRBJ1-1, with D maybe TRBD1 (6 bases). Sequencing was done on a sample of peripheral blood. CDR3 coding DNA: TGTGCCAGTAGTATCGTCGGGGGGCAGGCTGAAGCTTTCTTT. The encoded protein is CASSIVGGQAEAFF.